One and the same sample provided the 30 T cell receptor beta chains below, sequenced in a study of blood T cells in healthy people across ages. Alongside a J-beta primer mix, a sample-barcoded 5' primer served in a second PCR lasting about 7 to 12 cycles. TCRdb analysed the 5' RACE reads with MiXCR anew, one entry per CDR3 protein. The sample includes about 640,000 distinct CDR3 sequences, roughly three fifths seen only once; the top ten take about two fifths. Input material: blood. Every receptor here comes from a man in his 60s in good health.

V is TRBV20-1 and J is TRBJ1-2; 9 positions match TRBD1. CDR1 and CDR2 (germline): DFQATT, SNEGSKA (reference sequence). The CDR3 extends over 12 amino acids. V dropped 8 bases and J dropped 7; count of bases not matched to a gene: 8. The CDR3: CSPIQGAGGYTF. The CDR3 nucleotides are TGCAGTCCTATACAGGGGGCGGGTGGCTACACCTTC.

This clonotype showed up many times. The chain couples TRBV5-1 to TRBJ1-4; weak D call: TRBD1 (6 bases). Germline CDR1 and CDR2: SGHRS and YFSETQ. The CDR3 consists of 16 residues. Trimming pared 2 bases from V and 7 bases from J, leaving 18 bases between. CDR3 DNA: TGCGCCAGCAGCTTCTTGGACAGCACGGATGGTGAAAAACTGTTTTTT. Translated, it gives CASSFLDSTDGEKLFF.

The V gene is TRBV6-1, the J gene TRBJ2-7; D possibly corresponds to TRBD1 (8 bases). The CDR3 sequence is 15 residues long. Germline V gene lookup returns CDR1 MNHNS and CDR2 SASEGT. Deletions cut 2 bases from V and 1 base from J, with 12 bases between. The CDR3 DNA sequence: TGTGCCAGCAGTGAAAGCGGGACAGGATCCTACGAGCAGTACTTC. Amino acid sequence: CASSESGTGSYEQYF.

This clonotype was observed once. Possible read error: a much larger clone is one base away. V gene TRBV20-1 combines with J gene TRBJ1-2; D is uncertain. Per germline, CDR1 DFQATT and CDR2 SNEGSKA (reference sequence). V was shortened by 3 bases and J by 0 bases, with 5 bases between the two germline ends. The CDR3 is 12 amino acids. The CDR3 spells CSASDANYGYTF. CDR3 coding DNA: TGCAGTGCTAGCGACGCTAACTATGGCTACACCTTC.

This chain links TRBV5-1 with TRBJ2-4, with 7 bases that match TRBD1. The tail of the sequence fits TRBJ2-7 better, so the J call may be wrong. The CDR3 consists of 15 residues. The germline V gene has CDR1 SGHRS and CDR2 YFSETQ. CDR3 sequence reads: CASSLWGQYTDEQYF. CDR3 DNA: TGCGCCAGCAGCTTGTGGGGACAGTACACGGACGAGCAGTACTTC.

V gene TRBV10-1 combines with J gene TRBJ2-1; 7 positions agree with TRBD1. Germline V gene sequence: CDR1 WNHNN, CDR2 SYGVQD (reference sequence). The CDR3 has 13 residues. V lost 6 bases to trimming and J lost 10 bases; unmatched junction nucleotides: 9. This CDR3 reads CASRTGTAYEQFF. In DNA form, the CDR3 reads TGCGCCAGCAGAACCGGGACAGCCTACGAGCAGTTCTTC.

The chain is built from TRBV5-1 and TRBJ1-1; no clear D gene. Looked up from germline, CDR1 is SGHRS and CDR2 is YFSETQ. Trimming took 3 bases from V and 3 from J, leaving 9 bases between them. The CDR3 totals 13 residues. DNA for the CDR3: TGCGCCAGCAGCTCGGGTGGGGACACTGAAGCTTTCTTT. Translation gives CASSSGGDTEAFF.

In its sample, this clonotype was seen a few times. This chain joins TRBV5-1 and TRBJ2-5; TRBD1 aligns across 8 bases. The germline gives CDR1 SGHRS, CDR2 YFSETQ. V gave up 4 bases and J gave up 4 bases; unmatched junction bases: 6. This CDR3 is 14 amino acids long. The CDR3 region has the DNA TGCGCCAGCAGCCACGGGACAGGCGCAGAGACCCAGTACTTC. Its translation: CASSHGTGAETQYF.

The rearrangement uses TRBV20-1 and TRBJ1-1; the match to TRBD1 covers 7 bases. V dropped 5 bases and J dropped 3; count of bases not matched to a gene: 6. Germline values: CDR1 DFQATT, CDR2 SNEGSKA (reference sequence). The CDR3 spans 13 residues. The CDR3 protein is CSAPTGSDTEAFF. As DNA, the CDR3 is TGCAGTGCTCCGACAGGGTCGGACACTGAAGCTTTCTTT.

This chain connects TRBV6-1 to TRBJ2-7; 9 bases match TRBD2. The germline CDR1 and CDR2 sequences are MNHNS and SASEGT. Germline trimming cut 1 base from V and 3 bases from J; bases unmatched to any gene: 7. The CDR3 covers 16 residues. The CDR3 DNA follows: TGTGCCAGCAGTGAAGGGGTAGCGGGGGCCAACTACGAGCAGTACTTC. Its translation: CASSEGVAGANYEQYF.

V usage is TRBV14 and J usage is TRBJ2-1; D is uncertain. Trimming took 1 base from V and 8 from J, leaving 18 bases between them. This CDR3 contains 16 residues. Germline lookup yields CDR1 SGHDN and CDR2 FVKESK. The CDR3 is CASSQVDQPAEHEQFF. Here the CDR3 DNA reads TGTGCCAGCAGCCAAGTGGATCAACCCGCCGAGCATGAGCAGTTCTTC. Full variable domain (missing parts from reference TRBV14 and TRBJ2-1): EAGVTQFPSHSVIEKGQTVTLRCDPISGHDNLYWYRRVMGKEIKFLLHFVKESKQDESGMPNNRFLAERTGGTYSTLKVQPAELEDSGVYFCASSQVDQPAEHEQFFGPGTRLTVL.

The V gene is TRBV10-3, the J gene TRBJ2-2, with unresolved D. CDR3 size: 13 residues. V lost 11 bases and J lost 1, with 11 bases in between. Per germline, CDR1 ENHRY and CDR2 SYGVKD. CDR3 protein: CAAKNLNTGELFF. The CDR3 DNA sequence: TGTGCCGCGAAGAACCTGAACACCGGGGAGCTGTTTTTT.

The chain links TRBV7-2 to TRBJ2-5, with D unclear. V lost 3 bases to trimming and J lost 2 bases, with 10 bases between them. Looked up from germline, CDR1 is SGHTA and CDR2 is FQGNSA. This CDR3 has 14 amino acids. DNA of the CDR3: TGTGCCAGCAGCTTGCTGTGGGTACAAGAGACCCAGTACTTC. Amino acid sequence: CASSLLWVQETQYF. Full variable domain (rest looked up from reference TRBV7-2 and TRBJ2-5): GAGVSQSPSNKVTEKGKDVELRCDPISGHTALYWYRQSLGQGLEFLIYFQGNSAPDKSGLPSDRFSAERTGGSVSTLTIQRTQQEDSAVYLCASSLLWVQETQYFGPGTRLLVL.

The rearrangement links TRBV6-5 to TRBJ2-7; weak D call: TRBD2 (6 bases). Per the germline V gene, CDR1 is MNHEY and CDR2 is SVGAGI. The CDR3 has 18 residues. V gave up 2 bases and J gave up 3 bases, with 23 bases separating them. The CDR3 nucleotides are TGTGCCAGCAGTTACACACCACCCGGTCCGGAGGGCCGCTACGAGCAGTACTTC. As protein: CASSYTPPGPEGRYEQYF.

The CDR3 sequence is CASSSSGGYEDTQYF. CDR3 bases: TGTGCCAGCAGTTCTAGCGGGGGGTATGAAGATACGCAGTATTTT. The chain uses TRBV28 and TRBJ2-3; 11 bases map to TRBD2. CDR3 size: 15 residues. With 4 bases clipped from V and 5 bases from J, the junction kept 5 bases outside the gene matches. Germline V CDR1 and CDR2: MDHEN, SYDVKM.

The chain recombines TRBV20-1 with TRBJ1-5; tentative D call: TRBD1 (6 bases). Trimming removed 6 bases from V and 2 bases from J, with 17 bases in between. The germline V gene has CDR1 DFQATT and CDR2 SNEGSKA (reference sequence). The CDR3 has 15 residues. The CDR3 coding sequence is TGCAGTGCCGGACAAGGGGGGAATCGCAATCAGCCCCAGCATTTT. Translating gives CSAGQGGNRNQPQHF.

J is TRBJ2-7 and V is TRBV25-1; TRBD1 is a possible D gene (5 bases). The J call may be wrong; the DNA end is better matched by TRBJ2-5. This CDR3 contains 15 residues. CDR1 is MGHDK, CDR2 SYGVNS, per germline. DNA for the CDR3: TGTGCCAGCAGTACAACCAAGGGGCTCGGGGAGACCCAGTACTTC. Translation gives CASSTTKGLGETQYF.

The rearrangement joins TRBV11-2 to TRBJ2-5; 10 positions match TRBD1. After removal of 4 bases from V and 4 bases from J, the junction contained 9 bases not matched to a gene. CDR1 is SGHAT, CDR2 FQNNGV, per germline. CDR3 length: 16 amino acids. The CDR3 region is CASSSTGTGVGETQYF. The CDR3 DNA follows: TGTGCCAGCAGCTCGACCGGGACAGGGGTCGGAGAGACCCAGTACTTC.

This sequence joins TRBV12-3 or TRBV12-4 and TRBJ2-2, with no clear D. Trimming took off 5 bases at V and 5 bases at J, with 6 bases between the two ends. CDR3 length equals 12 residues. For the CDR3, the DNA is TGTGCCAGCAGTCAGGATACCGGGGAGCTGTTTTTT. Translating it yields CASSQDTGELFF.

The chain links TRBV20-1 to TRBJ2-3; 11 bases are shared with TRBD2. Per the germline V gene, CDR1 is DFQATT and CDR2 is SNEGSKA (reference sequence). The CDR3 is 17 residues long. V trimming: 0 bases; J trimming: 5 bases; junction bases outside the gene matches: 10. CDR3 nucleotide sequence: TGCAGTGCTAGAGATCCTCTAGCGGGGGGCCAGGTAGATACGCAGTATTTT. Its translation: CSARDPLAGGQVDTQYF.

The chain is built from TRBV6-5 and TRBJ2-5; TRBD2 agrees at 9 bases. Germline trimming cut 3 bases from V and 5 bases from J; bases unmatched to any gene: 7. This CDR3 contains 15 residues. In germline, CDR1 is MNHEY, CDR2 SVGAGI. The CDR3 coding sequence is TGTGCCAGCAGTTATTTTGGTAGCGGGGGTGAGACCCAGTACTTC. It yields the protein CASSYFGSGGETQYF.

This clonotype appeared a few times. V is TRBV11-2 and J is TRBJ1-6; D is perhaps TRBD1 (6 bases). CDR1 SGHAT and CDR2 FQNNGV come from the germline V gene. V dropped 4 bases and J dropped 3 bases, with 13 bases sitting between them. The CDR3 runs 16 residues. The chain's CDR3 is CASSSFRDNYNSPLHF. The DNA for the CDR3 is TGTGCCAGCAGCTCCTTCCGGGACAACTATAATTCACCCCTCCACTTT.

This clonotype has just one count. The rearrangement uses TRBV7-9 and TRBJ2-1; D gene unclear. The length of the CDR3 is 15 residues. CDR1 SEHNR and CDR2 FQNEAQ come from the germline V gene (reference sequence). The germline V and J ends were trimmed by 4 bases and 3 bases, with 13 bases remaining between them. CDR3 amino acids: CASSSEIVDYNEQFF. In DNA form, the CDR3 reads TGTGCCAGCAGCTCGGAAATCGTGGACTACAATGAGCAGTTCTTC.

The J gene is TRBJ2-2, the V gene TRBV2; 10 bases align to TRBD2. Germline V CDR1 and CDR2: SNHLY, FYNNEI. The J segment lost 3 bases and the V segment lost 5 bases, leaving 3 bases of the junction unmatched. This CDR3 is 15 amino acids long. CDR3 sequence reads: CASSLTSGDTGELFF. The CDR3 nucleotides read TGTGCCAGCAGTCTTACTAGCGGGGACACCGGGGAGCTGTTTTTT.

This clonotype showed up just a few times. The chain employs TRBV7-2 and TRBJ1-2; TRBD1 is a possible D gene (6 bases). Trimming shortened V by 2 bases and J by 8 bases, and 15 bases separated the two germline ends. CDR1 and CDR2 (germline): SGHTA, FQGNSA. The CDR3 has 14 residues. In DNA form, the CDR3 reads TGTGCCAGCAGCTTAAATGACGGGGGCAGAGGCTACACCTTC. Encoded protein: CASSLNDGGRGYTF.

J is TRBJ1-4 and V is TRBV5-1; the D is unclear. The germline V gene has CDR1 SGHRS and CDR2 YFSETQ. This CDR3 is built from 16 residues. Trimming cost V 0 bases and J 2 bases, with 11 bases left between them. CDR3 in amino acids: CASSLEGGDTNEKLFF. In nucleotides, the CDR3 is TGCGCCAGCAGCTTGGAGGGCGGAGACACTAATGAAAAACTGTTTTTT.

This clonotype was counted ten times or more. The chain has TRBV5-1 and TRBJ1-1; D possibly corresponds to TRBD1 (6 bases). There are 13 residues in the CDR3. V was pared by 4 bases and J by 3 bases, with 10 bases between. Germline V gene lookup returns CDR1 SGHRS and CDR2 YFSETQ. The CDR3 DNA follows: TGCGCCAGCAGCCCCAGACAGGACACTGAAGCTTTCTTT. Its protein product is CASSPRQDTEAFF.

This rearrangement joins TRBV6-5 to TRBJ2-7; D is unclear. The CDR3 runs to 12 residues. CDR1 and CDR2 from the germline V gene are MNHEY and SVGAGI. With 2 bases removed from V and 9 bases from J, the gap between germline ends came to 11 bases. The CDR3 loop reads CASSYPGNGQYF. The CDR3 bases are TGTGCCAGCAGTTACCCCGGCAACGGGCAGTACTTC.

V gene TRBV5-1 combines with J gene TRBJ2-7; a weak D match, TRBD1 (5 bases). Trimming shortened V by 4 bases and J by 6 bases, and 11 bases separated the two germline ends. Per germline, CDR1 SGHRS and CDR2 YFSETQ. This CDR3 comprises 12 residues. The CDR3 region is CASSVQASEQYF. Here the CDR3 DNA reads TGCGCCAGCAGCGTACAGGCTTCCGAGCAGTACTTC. Combining the CDR3 with reference TRBV5-1 and TRBJ2-7 gives the whole variable domain KAGVTQTPRYLIKTRGQQVTLSCSPISGHRSVSWYQQTPGQGLQFLFEYFSETQRNKGNFPGRFSGRQFSNSRSEMNVSTLELGDSALYLCASSVQASEQYFGPGTRLTVT.

The chain joins TRBV15 to TRBJ2-3; possible D gene TRBD2, 5 bases. V gave up 0 bases and J gave up 2 bases, with 12 bases separating them. Germline V gene data show CDR1 as LNHNV and CDR2 as YYDKDF (reference sequence). The CDR3 is 16 amino acids. CDR3 coding DNA: TGTGCCACCAGCAGAGAGGGTTGGAGGAACACAGATACGCAGTATTTT. This gives the protein CATSREGWRNTDTQYF.